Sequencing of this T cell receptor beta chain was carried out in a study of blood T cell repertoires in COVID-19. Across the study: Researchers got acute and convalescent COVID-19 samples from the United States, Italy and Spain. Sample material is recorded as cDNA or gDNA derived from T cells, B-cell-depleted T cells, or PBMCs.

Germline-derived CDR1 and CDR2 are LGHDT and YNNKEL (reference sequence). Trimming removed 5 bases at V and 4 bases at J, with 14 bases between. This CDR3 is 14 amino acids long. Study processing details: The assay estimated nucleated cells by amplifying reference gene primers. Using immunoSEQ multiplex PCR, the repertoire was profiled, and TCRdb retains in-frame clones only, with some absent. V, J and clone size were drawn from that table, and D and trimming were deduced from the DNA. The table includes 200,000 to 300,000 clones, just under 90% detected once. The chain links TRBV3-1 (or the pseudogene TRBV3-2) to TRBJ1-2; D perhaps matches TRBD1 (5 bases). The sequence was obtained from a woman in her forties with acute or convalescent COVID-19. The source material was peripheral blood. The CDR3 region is CASSFEEGIYGYTF. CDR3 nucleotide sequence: TGTGCCAGCAGCTTTGAGGAGGGGATCTATGGCTACACCTTC.